This T cell receptor beta chain came from a study of graft-versus-host responses after intestinal transplantation. About the research overall: Isolated intestinal, liver-intestinal, or multivisceral transplants were what recipients had.

The CDR3 sequence is 14 residues long. Trimming cost V 4 bases and J 2 bases; bases outside gene matches: 4. Germline loops: CDR1 GTSNPN, CDR2 SVGIG (reference sequence). Some clones are missing from TCRdb's copy, which holds only in-frame ones; the method was immunoSEQ multiplex PCR. The sample yields about 29,000 clones, roughly 93% seen once. The starting material was PBMCs, obtained around 70 days after intestinal transplant. This chain uses TRBV30 with TRBJ2-3; TRBD2 agrees at 9 bases. This clonotype was obtained from a human patient who received an intestinal transplant, so some T cells may come from the graft donor. The CDR3 nucleotides are TGTGCCTGGAAAGCGGGGGGCCCCACAGATACGCAGTATTTT. Protein sequence: CAWKAGGPTDTQYF.